This T cell receptor beta chain emerged from a study of control samples from healthy donors and cancer patients. Repertoires were generated with immunoSEQ multiplex PCR, while TCRdb's copy carries only in-frame clones and drops some. The data show about 180,000 clones, approximately 92% seen once. J lost 5 bases, V lost 7 bases, and 12 bases had no gene match. CDR3 length: 14 residues. CDR1 and CDR2 from the germline V gene are SQVTM and ANQGSEA. The receptor comes from a man aged 25-45 years in good health. The chain links TRBV29-1 to TRBJ2-7, with 9 positions matching TRBD2. The sequencing sample was made of blood. CDR3 nucleotides: TGCAGCGCCAAAGGGGCGGGAGGGCCCCACGAGCAGTACTTC. Translating gives CSAKGAGGPHEQYF.